The entry that follows covers one T cell receptor beta chain sequence. The V gene's germline CDR1 is SQVTM and CDR2 ANQGSEA. The CDR3 extends over 16 amino acids. The V gene lost 0 bases and the J gene lost 0 bases, with 12 bases spanning the gap. RNA, at about 0.45 to 1 ug, was reverse transcribed with random hexamers. With immunoSEQ multiplex PCR, TCR beta CDR3 was amplified across 54 Vbeta and 13 Jbeta. From the immunoSEQ multiplex PCR reads, TCRdb called clonotypes with MiXCR, one entry per CDR3 protein. The sample has about 160,000 distinct CDR3 sequences; about 91% are singletons. This sample was taken from a study of CD8 T cells in Susac syndrome.

This clonotype was obtained from a human donor in good health. Sequencing was performed on CD4+ T cells from PBMCs. The V gene is TRBV29-1, the J gene TRBJ2-1; D is unclear. CDR3 DNA: TGCAGCGTTGAAGATAGAAGTGGTGGCTCCTACAATGAGCAGTTCTTC. It encodes CSVEDRSGGSYNEQFF.